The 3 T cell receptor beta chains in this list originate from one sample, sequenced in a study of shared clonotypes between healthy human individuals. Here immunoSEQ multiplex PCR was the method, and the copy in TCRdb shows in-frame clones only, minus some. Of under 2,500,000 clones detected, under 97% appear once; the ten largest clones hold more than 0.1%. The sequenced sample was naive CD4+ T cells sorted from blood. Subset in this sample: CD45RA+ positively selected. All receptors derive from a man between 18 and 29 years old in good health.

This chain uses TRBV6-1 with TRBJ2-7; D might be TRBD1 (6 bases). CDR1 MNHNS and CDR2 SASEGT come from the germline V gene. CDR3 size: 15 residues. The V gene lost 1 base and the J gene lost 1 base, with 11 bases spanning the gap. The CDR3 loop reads CASSEGRGPSYEQYF. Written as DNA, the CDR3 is TGTGCCAGCAGTGAAGGCAGGGGTCCGTCCTACGAGCAGTACTTC.

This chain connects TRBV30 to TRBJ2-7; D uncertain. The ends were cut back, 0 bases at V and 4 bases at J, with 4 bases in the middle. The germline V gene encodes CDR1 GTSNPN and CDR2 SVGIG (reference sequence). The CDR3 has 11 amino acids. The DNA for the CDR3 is TGTGCCTGGAGTGTAAAGTACGAGCAGTACTTC. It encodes CAWSVKYEQYF.

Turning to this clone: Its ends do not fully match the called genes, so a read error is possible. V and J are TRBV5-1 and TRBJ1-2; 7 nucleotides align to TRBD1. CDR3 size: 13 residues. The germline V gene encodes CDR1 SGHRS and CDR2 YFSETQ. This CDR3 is CASSGQDFYGHTF. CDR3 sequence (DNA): TGCGCCAGCAGCGGACAGGACTTCTATGGCCACACCTTC.